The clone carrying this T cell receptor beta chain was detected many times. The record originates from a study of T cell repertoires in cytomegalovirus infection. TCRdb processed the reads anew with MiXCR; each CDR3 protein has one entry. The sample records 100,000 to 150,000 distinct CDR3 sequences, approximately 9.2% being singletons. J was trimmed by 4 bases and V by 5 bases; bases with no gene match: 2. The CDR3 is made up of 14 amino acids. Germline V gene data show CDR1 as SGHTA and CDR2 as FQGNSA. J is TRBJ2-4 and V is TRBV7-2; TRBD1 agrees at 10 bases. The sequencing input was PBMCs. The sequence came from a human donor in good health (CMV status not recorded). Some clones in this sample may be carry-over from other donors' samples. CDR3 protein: CASSVGQGKNIQYF. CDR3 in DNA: TGTGCCAGCAGCGTGGGACAGGGGAAAAACATTCAGTACTTC.